This T cell receptor (beta chain) was obtained from a study of shared clonotypes between healthy human individuals. Study-wide results and caveats: Non-shared clonotypes showed lower generation probabilities than clonotypes common to all four donors.

Donors, healthy HIV-negative adults, lacked recent acute infections or vaccinations. The repertoire was sequenced with immunoSEQ multiplex PCR; TCRdb's copy has only in-frame clones and lacks some. Among about 1.5 million clones listed, 95% to 99% were seen once. Worth noting for this clone: The antigen is undetermined.

This CDR3 region has 12 residues. Trimming stripped 7 bases from V and 6 bases from J, with 10 bases between. Germline loops: CDR1 SNHLY, CDR2 FYNNEI. V and J are TRBV2 and TRBJ2-1; no reliable D call. The origin of this receptor is a man aged 25-40 years in good health. The source material was naive CD4+ T cells sorted from blood. Regarding subset: CD45RA+ positively selected. CDR3 protein: CASTEMGNEQFF. The CDR3 DNA reads TGTGCCAGCACCGAGATGGGCAATGAGCAGTTCTTC.